This TCR beta chain was found in a study of Ad26.COV2.S vaccination and SARS-CoV-2 variants. Study results and limitations: Measurement of non-spike TCR breadth gave similar results in vaccine and placebo recipients. Marked by substantial breadth, spike-specific CD8+ and CD4+ T cell responses were reportedly seen after vaccination. The placebo group had lower spike-specific TCR breadth than the vaccine recipients did.

This CDR3 is 16 amino acids long. V trimming: 3 bases; J trimming: 1 base; junction bases outside the gene matches: 4. Germline V lookup: CDR1 SGHRS, CDR2 YFSETQ. Data came from immunoSEQ multiplex PCR; TCRdb stores just in-frame clones and leaves some out. The sample lists 350,000 to 450,000 clones, about 91% occurring once. On this clone itself: The antigen is unknown.

This chain uses TRBV5-1 with TRBJ2-5; 12 bases match TRBD1. Sequencing used peripheral blood, obtained after recovery from COVID-19. This sequence originates from a human donor who had recovered from COVID-19. The CDR3, as DNA: TGCGCCAGCAGCTGGGACAGGGGGCTATTCCAAGAGACCCAGTACTTC. Translated: CASSWDRGLFQETQYF.